One T cell receptor beta chain is described in this entry. Generated by immunoSEQ multiplex PCR, the TCRdb table keeps only in-frame clones and is missing some. Among about 92,000 clones listed, about four fifths were seen once. The V gene's germline CDR1 is SGHAT and CDR2 FQNNGV. The length of the CDR3 is 13 residues. V was shortened by 7 bases and J by 5 bases, with 14 bases between the two germline ends. The source of the sample is a study of control samples from healthy donors and cancer patients. This TCR derives from a woman aged 60-70 years in good health. Material for sequencing was blood. The chain has TRBV11-2 and TRBJ1-1; TRBD1 is a possible D gene (5 bases). CDR3 bases: TGTGCCAGCATGGAGGGGCGGCTAACTGAAGCTTTCTTT. It specifies CASMEGRLTEAFF.